This T cell receptor (beta chain) was recovered during a study of blood T cell repertoires in COVID-19. Study at large: There were acute and convalescent COVID-19 samples, and they came from the United States, Italy and Spain.

The assay was immunoSEQ multiplex PCR, and TCRdb's table has in-frame clones only and misses some. The table has about 190,000 clones, less than 85% seen once. CDR1 is LGHDT and CDR2 is YNNKEL in the germline V gene (reference sequence). This CDR3 has 16 amino acids. Trimming cost V 4 bases and J 5 bases, with 17 bases left between them. Across about two dozen US areas, participants ranged in age from about 18 to 100 years. Sequencing was performed on PBMCs or T cells enriched from blood (not recorded which). The receptor's source is a woman aged 25 to 39 who had recovered from COVID-19. This chain joins TRBV3-1 (or the pseudogene TRBV3-2) and TRBJ1-4; TRBD1 is a possible D gene (6 bases). CDR3 residues: CASSLDSTGINEKLFF. CDR3 DNA sequence: TGTGCCAGCAGCCTAGATTCGACAGGCATAAATGAAAAACTGTTTTTT.